This entry lists 16 T cell receptor beta chains sequenced from one sample in a study of cytomegalovirus exposure and HLA in healthy donors. Primers included in the PCR were 60 Vbeta and 13 Jbeta primers. Profiling relied on immunoSEQ multiplex PCR, and the TCRdb table lists in-frame clones only, not all of them. The repertoire holds 200,000 to 250,000 clones, with more than 75% as singletons. The specimen sequenced was PBMCs. These receptors came from a human donor in good health.

V usage is TRBV5-1 and J usage is TRBJ2-7; tentative D call: TRBD2 (6 bases). The length of the CDR3 is 13 residues. Germline CDR1 SGHRS, CDR2 YFSETQ. With 4 bases removed from V and 3 bases from J, the gap between germline ends came to 11 bases. CDR3 residues: CASSEWTNYEQYF. The CDR3 DNA reads as TGCGCCAGCAGCGAATGGACTAACTACGAGCAGTACTTC. Filled out from reference TRBV5-1 and TRBJ2-7, the complete variable domain reads KAGVTQTPRYLIKTRGQQVTLSCSPISGHRSVSWYQQTPGQGLQFLFEYFSETQRNKGNFPGRFSGRQFSNSRSEMNVSTLELGDSALYLCASSEWTNYEQYFGPGTRLTVT.

V is TRBV4-2 and J is TRBJ1-3; no definite D call. The CDR3 sequence is 16 residues long. Germline CDR1 is LGHNA and CDR2 is YNFKEQ. Trimming shortened V by 0 bases and J by 4 bases, and 13 bases separated the two germline ends. The CDR3 is CASSQDLGRNGNTIYF. As DNA, the CDR3 is TGTGCCAGCAGCCAAGATCTCGGCAGGAACGGAAACACCATATATTTT.

The chain couples TRBV11-2 to TRBJ1-5; D uncertain. The CDR3 runs to 13 residues. Germline V lookup: CDR1 SGHAT, CDR2 FQNNGV. The V end lost 6 bases, the J end lost 4 bases, and 10 bases lay between the germline ends. The CDR3 DNA follows: TGTGCCAGCAGTTTGACGGGGAATCAGCCCCAGCATTTT. Protein sequence: CASSLTGNQPQHF.

V usage is TRBV7-9 and J usage is TRBJ2-1; TRBD1 aligns across 9 bases. The CDR3 is 14 residues long. J lost 8 bases, V lost 8 bases, and 10 bases had no gene match. Germline-derived CDR1 and CDR2 are SEHNR and FQNEAQ (reference sequence). CDR3 DNA sequence: TGTGCCAGCGGTCAGGGACAGGGTCCCGATGAGCAGTTCTTC. Its protein product is CASGQGQGPDEQFF.

The chain joins TRBV2 to TRBJ2-5; 7 nucleotides line up with TRBD2. Losses at the gene ends were 7 bases for V and 5 bases for J; bases not matched to a gene: 10. CDR3 length equals 14 residues. Germline V gene data show CDR1 as SNHLY and CDR2 as FYNNEI. The CDR3, as DNA: TGTGCCAGCAAAGTGAGGGAGGGACGGGAGACCCAGTACTTC. Amino acid sequence: CASKVREGRETQYF.

This chain links TRBV6-4 with TRBJ2-3, with 8 nucleotides matching TRBD2. This CDR3 spans 16 amino acids. Germline assignment: CDR1 MRHNA and CDR2 SNTAGT. Trimming at V came to 3 bases and at J to 4 bases, leaving 9 bases not matched to a gene. This CDR3 reads CASSDGAGGRADTQYF. CDR3 nucleotide sequence: TGTGCCAGCAGTGATGGTGCGGGAGGTAGGGCAGATACGCAGTATTTT.

V and J are TRBV19 and TRBJ2-5, with D possibly matching TRBD2 (5 bases). Trimming stripped 4 bases from V and 0 bases from J, with 12 bases between. CDR3 length equals 15 residues. Germline V gives CDR1 LNHDA, CDR2 SQIVND (reference sequence). The CDR3 coding sequence is TGTGCCAGTAGTAAATACGCCGGGAACCAAGAGACCCAGTACTTC. It codes for CASSKYAGNQETQYF.

The chain combines TRBV2 with TRBJ2-3; unclear D gene. V lost 3 bases and J lost 0, with 7 bases in between. The CDR3 spans 14 residues. The V gene's germline CDR1 is SNHLY and CDR2 FYNNEI. CDR3 bases: TGTGCCAGCAGTGAGTTAGATAGCACAGATACGCAGTATTTT. It translates to CASSELDSTDTQYF.

V is TRBV5-8 and J is TRBJ2-1; TRBD2 agrees at 10 bases. The junction had 8 bases not matched to a gene; V was cut back by 1 base and J by 10 bases. The CDR3 totals 15 residues. Germline assignment: CDR1 SGHTS and CDR2 YDEGEE. Here the CDR3 DNA reads TGTGCCAGCAGCTTGAGCGGGAGGGCATCTAGGGAGCAGTTCTTC. This translates into CASSLSGRASREQFF.

The V gene is TRBV19, the J gene TRBJ2-1; 8 positions agree with TRBD1. The CDR3 is 23 residues long. Trimming cost V 5 bases and J 1 base; bases outside gene matches: 28. Germline loops: CDR1 LNHDA, CDR2 SQIVND (reference sequence). CDR3 sequence: CASSFRPGQERLVPLWSYNEQFF. The CDR3 coding sequence is TGTGCCAGTAGTTTTCGGCCGGGACAGGAAAGACTAGTGCCCCTCTGGTCCTACAATGAGCAGTTCTTC. The full variable domain, in which reference TRBV19 and TRBJ2-1 provide the parts outside the CDR3, is DGGITQSPKYLFRKEGQNVTLSCEQNLNHDAMYWYRQDPGQGLRLIYYSQIVNDFQKGDIAEGYSVSREKKESFPLTVTSAQKNPTAFYLCASSFRPGQERLVPLWSYNEQFFGPGTRLTVL.

The CDR3 bases are TGTGCCAGCAGTCCACTAGCAGGGGAGACCCAGTACTTC. Translation: CASSPLAGETQYF. The chain is built from TRBV6-1 and TRBJ2-5; D perhaps matches TRBD2 (6 bases). Germline V gives CDR1 MNHNS, CDR2 SASEGT. This CDR3 is built from 13 residues. V was pared by 5 bases and J by 5 bases, with 12 bases between.

V is TRBV7-2 and J is TRBJ2-2; tentatively, D is TRBD1 (5 bases). Deletions cut 5 bases from V and 4 bases from J, with 11 bases between. The CDR3 sequence is 14 residues long. Germline V lookup: CDR1 SGHTA, CDR2 FQGNSA. The CDR3 here is CASSPDRSTGELFF. The DNA for the CDR3 is TGTGCCAGCAGCCCAGACAGAAGCACCGGGGAGCTGTTTTTT.

This rearrangement joins TRBV9 to TRBJ2-1; 8 bases line up with TRBD2. Germline trimming cut 0 bases from V and 6 bases from J; bases unmatched to any gene: 11. The CDR3 has 17 residues. The germline gives CDR1 SGDLS, CDR2 YYNGEE. The CDR3 DNA follows: TGTGCCAGCAGCGTAGAATCATGGCTAGCGGGCCGCAATGAGCAGTTCTTC. It specifies CASSVESWLAGRNEQFF.

The chain links TRBV14 to TRBJ2-5; the match to TRBD2 covers 12 bases. CDR3 length: 17 residues. V dropped 2 bases and J dropped 1; count of bases not matched to a gene: 5. The germline gives CDR1 SGHDN, CDR2 FVKESK. The CDR3 spells CASSQRLAGVAQETQYF. CDR3 DNA: TGTGCCAGCAGCCAAAGACTAGCGGGAGTGGCCCAAGAGACCCAGTACTTC. The full variable domain, with the rest looked up from reference TRBV14 and TRBJ2-5, is EAGVTQFPSHSVIEKGQTVTLRCDPISGHDNLYWYRRVMGKEIKFLLHFVKESKQDESGMPNNRFLAERTGGTYSTLKVQPAELEDSGVYFCASSQRLAGVAQETQYFGPGTRLLVL.

This clone was observed once. The rearrangement uses TRBV29-1 and TRBJ2-7; D gene uncertain. The germline CDR1 and CDR2 sequences are SQVTM and ANQGSEA. Between the trimmed V and J ends, which lost 1 base and 3 bases, there was a span of 4 bases. The CDR3 sequence is 11 residues long. CDR3: CSVEGSYEQYF. CDR3 DNA sequence: TGCAGCGTTGAAGGGAGCTACGAGCAGTACTTC.

J is TRBJ2-5 and V is TRBV7-3, with 8 nucleotides matching TRBD2. The CDR3 has 16 residues. The V segment lost 0 bases and the J segment 4 bases; nucleotides outside the gene matches: 7. Germline V gene data show CDR1 as SGHTA and CDR2 as FQGTGA. The CDR3 protein is CASSLTSGGGRETQYF. CDR3 bases: TGTGCCAGCAGCTTAACGTCGGGCGGGGGGCGAGAGACCCAGTACTTC.